The 28 T cell receptor beta chains below come from one sample, sequenced in a study of T cell responses to AZD1222 COVID-19 vaccine (dated by TCRdb to the early 2020s). This sample's time point label indicates: baseline before first vaccination. The receptor library was made with the immunoSEQ multiplex PCR assay. TCRdb obtained this table from immuneACCESS and retained in-frame rearrangements with V and J assigned. These tables miss some clones; where compared with another copy, unresolved V genes account for less than half of the shortfall, and the remainder is unexplained. Present in this sample are tens of thousands of clones, roughly 84% of which were seen just once. The ten largest make up less than 25% of the sample. The input for sequencing was peripheral blood, taken on day 0 of AZD1222 vaccination. Receptor source: an adult in good health.

The CDR3 sequence is CASSPQAAGDKKNTEAFF. Here the CDR3 DNA reads TGCGCCAGCAGCCCACAAGCGGCAGGGGATAAGAAGAACACTGAAGCTTTCTTT. The chain has TRBV4-1 and TRBJ1-1; tentative D call: TRBD1 (6 bases). V lost 4 bases to trimming and J lost 1 base, with 22 bases between them. Germline-derived CDR1 and CDR2 are MGHRA and YSYEKL. The CDR3 extends over 18 amino acids.

The count of this clone is one. The gene calls are TRBV7-9 and TRBJ2-1; TRBD1 agrees at 7 bases. Germline-derived CDR1 and CDR2 are SEHNR and FQNEAQ (reference sequence). This CDR3 is 14 amino acids long. Trimming cost V 5 bases and J 6 bases; bases outside gene matches: 7. CDR3 nucleotides: TGTGCCAGCAGCCCTGACAGGGCAGTCAATGAGCAGTTCTTC. As protein: CASSPDRAVNEQFF.

The V gene is TRBV5-1, the J gene TRBJ1-2; TRBD1 might be the D (6 bases). Trimming cost V 4 bases and J 4 bases, with 17 bases left between them. The germline gives CDR1 SGHRS, CDR2 YFSETQ. CDR3 length: 15 amino acids. The CDR3 is CASSPDGGLAYGYTF. CDR3 bases: TGCGCCAGCAGCCCTGATGGGGGGCTCGCCTATGGCTACACCTTC.

V and J are TRBV11-3 and TRBJ2-1; 8 bases match TRBD2. Germline V gene data show CDR1 as SGHNT and CDR2 as YENEEA. This CDR3 region has 15 residues. J lost 1 base, V lost 5 bases, and 4 bases had no gene match. This CDR3 is CASSRSGASYNEQFF. CDR3 sequence (DNA): TGTGCCAGCAGCCGTAGCGGGGCTTCCTACAATGAGCAGTTCTTC.

The chain is built from TRBV6-2 or TRBV6-3 and TRBJ2-2, with D hard to call. CDR3 length: 13 amino acids. In germline, CDR1 is MNHEY, CDR2 SVGEGT. The ends were cut back, 4 bases at V and 6 bases at J, with 9 bases in the middle. CDR3 sequence (DNA): TGTGCCAGCAGTTGGGTAGGGCCCGGGGAGCTGTTTTTT. Its translation is CASSWVGPGELFF.

This rearrangement joins TRBV5-1 to TRBJ2-6, with 7 positions matching TRBD1. Germline CDR1 is SGHRS and CDR2 is YFSETQ. V gave up 3 bases and J gave up 0 bases; unmatched junction bases: 3. This CDR3 is built from 16 residues. The CDR3 DNA sequence: TGCGCCAGCAGCTCGACAGGGCACTCTGGGGCCAACGTCCTGACTTTC. Its translation: CASSSTGHSGANVLTF.

The table lists this clone with a few counts. This sequence joins TRBV12-3 or TRBV12-4 and TRBJ2-2; D ambiguous. V was cut by 7 bases and J by 6 bases, with 6 bases left in between. The CDR3 is 11 amino acids. The CDR3 coding sequence is TGTGCCAGCACCCTGGCCGGGGAGCTGTTTTTT. Translation gives CASTLAGELFF.

In this sample, this clone turned up once. The rearrangement uses TRBV3-1 (or the pseudogene TRBV3-2) and TRBJ1-6; weak D call: TRBD1 (6 bases). With 1 base removed from V and 10 bases from J, the gap between germline ends came to 14 bases. Germline values: CDR1 LGHDT, CDR2 YNNKEL (reference sequence). This CDR3 comprises 15 residues. CDR3 sequence: CASSQATGPMSPLHF. The DNA for the CDR3 is TGTGCCAGCAGCCAAGCCACAGGGCCGATGTCACCCCTCCACTTT.

CDR3 DNA sequence: TGCGCCAGCAGCTTGGGGTCAGGGGGCGAGCAGTACTTC. Translating gives CASSLGSGGEQYF. This chain uses TRBV5-1 with TRBJ2-7, with 7 positions matching TRBD1. V was pared by 0 bases and J by 6 bases, with 3 bases of the junction left unmatched. There are 13 residues in the CDR3. From germline, CDR1 is SGHRS and CDR2 YFSETQ.

J is TRBJ1-5 and V is TRBV27; D remains ambiguous. This CDR3 is 16 amino acids long. V lost 3 bases, J lost 0 bases, and 12 bases lay in between. CDR1 MNHEY and CDR2 SMNVEV come from the germline V gene (reference sequence). CDR3 region: CASSFASSYSNQPQHF. As DNA, the CDR3 is TGTGCCAGCAGTTTCGCATCCTCTTATAGCAATCAGCCCCAGCATTTT.

The genes are TRBV28 and TRBJ1-5; D is possibly TRBD1 (5 bases). Trimming removed 8 bases from V and 2 bases from J, with 7 bases in between. Germline V gives CDR1 MDHEN, CDR2 SYDVKM. CDR3 size: 12 residues. The CDR3 region is CASGAGNQPQHF. The CDR3 DNA reads as TGTGCCAGCGGGGCGGGCAATCAGCCCCAGCATTTT.

V gene TRBV5-1 combines with J gene TRBJ1-6; 9 nucleotides align to TRBD1. This CDR3 is 17 amino acids long. Germline assignment: CDR1 SGHRS and CDR2 YFSETQ. The V gene end was trimmed by 7 bases and the J gene end by 6 bases; junction bases not matched to a gene: 14. The CDR3 DNA follows: TGCGCCAGCCCAGGTACGGGACAGGGAAGCGGTAATTCACCCCTCCACTTT. This translates into CASPGTGQGSGNSPLHF.

In its sample, this clone was seen once. J is TRBJ2-7 and V is TRBV6-9, with 9 bases aligning to TRBD1. Unmatched junction bases numbered 6, after V lost 3 bases and J lost 6 bases. The CDR3 loop spans 14 amino acids. Germline V gene data show CDR1 as MNHGY and CDR2 as SVAAGI. The CDR3 coding sequence is TGTGCCAGCAGTTACCGGGGGACAGGGCCCGAGCAGTACTTC. Residues: CASSYRGTGPEQYF.

This clone is a singleton in its sample. This sequence joins TRBV19 and TRBJ1-5; D not certain. The CDR3 length is 9 residues. CDR1 and CDR2 from the germline V gene are LNHDA and SQIVND (reference sequence). V lost 10 bases and J lost 4, with 2 bases in between. The CDR3 nucleotides read TGTGCCAAAAATCAGCCCCAGCATTTT. Its translation: CAKNQPQHF.

The chain carries TRBV3-1 (or the pseudogene TRBV3-2) and TRBJ2-5, with no clear D. The CDR3 is made up of 13 amino acids. V shed 3 bases and J shed 0 bases, with 5 bases lying between them. The germline CDR1 and CDR2 sequences are LGHDT and YNNKEL (reference sequence). The chain's CDR3 is CASSHPNQETQYF. Written as DNA, the CDR3 is TGTGCCAGCAGCCACCCTAACCAAGAGACCCAGTACTTC.

The sample holds a few counts of this clone. The chain uses TRBV6-2 or TRBV6-3 and TRBJ1-1; no reliable D call. CDR3 size: 13 residues. Per the germline V gene, CDR1 is MNHEY and CDR2 is SVGEGT. V lost 0 bases, J lost 0 bases, and 2 bases lay in between. The CDR3 nucleotides read TGTGCCAGCAGTTACTCGGTGAACACTGAAGCTTTCTTT. Translated, it gives CASSYSVNTEAFF.

This rearrangement joins TRBV11-2 to TRBJ1-4; D is undetermined. Germline V gene lookup returns CDR1 SGHAT and CDR2 FQNNGV. Trimming stripped 3 bases from V and 0 bases from J, with 5 bases between. This CDR3 comprises 14 residues. CDR3 residues: CASSFSTTNEKLFF. The CDR3 nucleotides are TGTGCCAGCAGCTTCTCCACAACTAATGAAAAACTGTTTTTT.

The chain couples TRBV28 to TRBJ1-6; tentatively, D is TRBD1 (5 bases). The V end was cut by 5 bases, the J end by 7 bases, with 9 bases between. The CDR3 contains 13 residues. Per the germline V gene, CDR1 is MDHEN and CDR2 is SYDVKM. The CDR3 sequence is CASSIYRNSPLHF. The DNA for the CDR3 is TGTGCCAGCAGTATATACAGGAATTCACCCCTCCACTTT.

The rearrangement links TRBV29-1 to TRBJ1-1; D ambiguous. The CDR3 runs to 13 residues. V was clipped by 7 bases and J by 2 bases, with 14 bases between them. Germline-derived CDR1 and CDR2 are SQVTM and ANQGSEA. The CDR3 DNA reads TGCAGCGGTGGGAGTGAAATTAACACTGAAGCTTTCTTT. It translates to CSGGSEINTEAFF.

The chain couples TRBV5-1 to TRBJ2-7, with D possibly being TRBD1 or TRBD2 (5 bases each). The V and J ends lost 0 bases and 4 bases respectively, with 14 bases between them. This CDR3 contains 15 residues. From germline, CDR1 is SGHRS and CDR2 YFSETQ. The CDR3 DNA follows: TGCGCCAGCAGCTTGGTTTCCGGGGCGGAATACGAGCAGTACTTC. Translating gives CASSLVSGAEYEQYF. Combining the CDR3 with reference TRBV5-1 and TRBJ2-7 gives the whole variable domain KAGVTQTPRYLIKTRGQQVTLSCSPISGHRSVSWYQQTPGQGLQFLFEYFSETQRNKGNFPGRFSGRQFSNSRSEMNVSTLELGDSALYLCASSLVSGAEYEQYFGPGTRLTVT.

The V gene is TRBV7-2, the J gene TRBJ2-3, with 11 bases matching TRBD1. V lost 5 bases, J lost 2 bases, and 9 bases stayed unmatched. CDR1 and CDR2 (germline): SGHTA, FQGNSA. The CDR3 is made up of 17 amino acids. The CDR3 region has the DNA TGTGCCAGCAGCAGTGCCGGGACAGGGGGGTTCACAGATACGCAGTATTTT. Protein product: CASSSAGTGGFTDTQYF.

The chain carries TRBV7-2 and TRBJ1-3, with 10 bases fitting TRBD1. From germline, CDR1 is SGHTA and CDR2 FQGNSA. J was trimmed by 1 base and V by 4 bases; bases with no gene match: 4. The CDR3 is 16 residues long. CDR3 nucleotides: TGTGCCAGCAGCTCAAAGGGACAGGGGTCTGGAAACACCATATATTTT. It codes for CASSSKGQGSGNTIYF.

This clone occurred once. This chain links TRBV28 with TRBJ2-2; 8 nucleotides align to TRBD1. This CDR3 has 14 amino acids. The trim removed 8 bases at V and 5 bases at J, leaving 7 bases unmatched. The germline V gene encodes CDR1 MDHEN and CDR2 SYDVKM. Written as DNA, the CDR3 is TGTGCCAGCTGGGACAGGCCATTGACCGGGGAGCTGTTTTTT. Protein: CASWDRPLTGELFF.

The chain employs TRBV6-5 and TRBJ1-6; 8 nucleotides line up with TRBD1. V shed 5 bases and J 7 bases; nucleotides not matched to a gene: 7. CDR1 and CDR2 from the germline V gene are MNHEY and SVGAGI. The length of the CDR3 is 15 residues. CDR3 nucleotide sequence: TGTGCCAGCAGTCCGCAGGGGGCGGGAAATTCACCCCTCCACTTT. This codes for CASSPQGAGNSPLHF.

Details on this clone: Other DNA sequences in this specimen translate into the identical CDR3. The J gene is TRBJ1-2, the V gene TRBV29-1; D remains ambiguous. The CDR3 runs to 11 residues. Trimming took 3 bases from V and 1 from J, leaving 3 bases between them. Germline V lookup: CDR1 SQVTM, CDR2 ANQGSEA. The CDR3 nucleotides read TGCAGCGTTGAGATTAACTATGGCTACACCTTC. This encodes CSVEINYGYTF.

The V gene is TRBV14, the J gene TRBJ2-5; D is unclear. V shed 0 bases and J shed 4 bases, with 0 bases lying between them. Germline assignment: CDR1 SGHDN and CDR2 FVKESK. This CDR3 has 11 amino acids. CDR3 nucleotides: TGTGCCAGCAGCCAAGAAGAGACCCAGTACTTC. Its protein product is CASSQEETQYF.

This clone occurred once. The chain links TRBV10-3 to TRBJ1-3; maybe TRBD1 (5 bases). Per germline, CDR1 ENHRY and CDR2 SYGVKD. The CDR3 length is 15 residues. V lost 8 bases and J 0 bases, leaving 14 bases between the germline ends. The CDR3 DNA reads as TGTGCCATCGTAGGGGAGCCTACCTCTGGAAACACCATATATTTT. Amino acid sequence: CAIVGEPTSGNTIYF.

The chain has TRBV25-1 and TRBJ1-1, with a tentative D call TRBD1 (5 bases). The CDR3 has 15 residues. The V end lost 1 base, the J end lost 3 bases, and 12 bases lay between the germline ends. Germline lookup yields CDR1 MGHDK and CDR2 SYGVNS. CDR3 DNA sequence: TGTGCCAGCAGTGAATCCGGGTTCAGGGACACTGAAGCTTTCTTT. This sequence encodes CASSESGFRDTEAFF.